This is a list of T cell receptor beta chains from one sample in a study of radiotherapy plus CTLA-4 blockade in lung cancer. The method was immunoSEQ multiplex PCR; TCRdb's version includes in-frame clones alone and lacks a portion of them. The sample includes roughly 54,000 clones, 84% of them seen just once. The sample consisted of peripheral blood, taken from a patient treated with radiotherapy plus ipilimumab. Receptors were obtained from a human donor with non-small cell lung cancer whose response to radiotherapy plus ipilimumab could not be evaluated. Both conserved end residues are trimmed from each CDR3. Some rows mark clone size as missing; the rest say once, few, many or name a class of expanded clone.

size: few; V: TRBV7-9; CDR3: ASSLGAGPDTQY
size: -; V: TRBV7-9; CDR3: ASSPRGRVSNEQF
size: -; V: TRBV1; CDR3: TSWLAGGTKNIQY
size: -; V: TRBV11-2; CDR3: ASSFRLAGAGDNEQF
size: -; V: TRBV27; CDR3: ASSLRTGPYEQY
size: -; V: TRBV28; CDR3: ASSPTGEGDSEKLF
size: -; V: TRBV7-2; CDR3: ASSLNRGDYGYT
size: -; V: TRBV6-5; CDR3: ASSYRQNTYEQY
size: -; V: TRBV18; CDR3: ASSQNGVSYEQY
size: -; V: TRBV5-6; CDR3: ASSLAEWTDTQY
size: -; V: TRBV6-5; CDR3: ASKKSRVYTEAF
size: -; V: TRBV5-8; CDR3: ASSFLRGQYNEQF
size: once; V: TRBV7-2; CDR3: ASSFTGTGGEQF
size: -; V: TRBV7-9; CDR3: ASSPRDSPYPETQY
size: -; V: TRBV18; CDR3: ASSPGTGTEAF